This paragraph covers one T cell receptor beta chain sequence. Antigen specificity is unknown. PCR amplification relied on 60 Vbeta primers (plus 13 Jbeta primers). Authors' methods: Some 11 million shared chains were among the roughly 80 million unique TCR beta chains that a later analysis counted. Sequencing used immunoSEQ multiplex PCR; TCRdb keeps in-frame clones, though not all of them. V and J calls and clone size follow that table, whereas D and trimming were derived from the DNA. Of about 110,000 clones in the sample, around 81% were seen once. This entry is derived from a study of cytomegalovirus exposure and HLA in healthy donors. Study findings and constraints: An analysis that was carried out later associated 15,000 to 20,000 TCR beta sequences with HLA alleles at 0.05 false discovery rate. In terms of immune exposure information, only CMV serostatus was available.

It was healthy bone marrow donors who served as donors. Trimming took 3 bases from V and 6 from J, leaving 9 bases between them. There are 13 residues in the CDR3. Germline assignment: CDR1 LNHNV and CDR2 YYDKDF (reference sequence). The material sequenced was PBMCs. The receptor's source is a woman aged 25-40 years in good health and CMV-seronegative. The V gene is TRBV15, the J gene TRBJ2-1, with D possibly TRBD2 on 6 matching bases. Here the CDR3 reads CATSRGLPNEQFF. In DNA, the CDR3 is TGTGCCACCAGCAGGGGACTTCCCAATGAGCAGTTCTTC.